Following are 32 T cell receptor beta chains from one sample sequenced in a study of beta chain features in type 1 diabetes. What was sequenced were expressed TCRB transcripts, since all of the isolated RNA had been reverse transcribed. Profiled with immunoSEQ multiplex PCR; TCRdb holds only in-frame clones, not every one. In the table there are about 140,000 clones, around an eighth of which are singletons. The antigens of these receptors remain unknown. Study outcomes and limitations: Type 1 diabetes patients showed a moderate but significant shortening of TCRB CDR3s in all four CD4+ subsets.

Input material: central memory CD4+ T cells from blood. The receptors stem from a man younger than 35 with type 1 diabetes.

This clone turned up a few times. V and J are TRBV18 and TRBJ1-6, with 7 bases lining up with TRBD1. This CDR3 is built from 16 residues. V dropped 3 bases and J dropped 5; count of bases not matched to a gene: 7. Germline V gene data show CDR1 as KGHSH and CDR2 as LQKENI. The CDR3 loop is CASSPTGATNNSPLHF. In nucleotides, the CDR3 is TGTGCCAGCTCACCCACAGGGGCGACTAATAATTCACCCCTCCACTTT.

This clone came up a few times. At one boundary the junction diverges from the germline segment, which might be a read error. The gene calls are TRBV28 and TRBJ2-1, with TRBD1 identical over 7 bases. The CDR3 runs to 13 residues. The germline CDR1 and CDR2 sequences are MDHEN and SYDVKM. The CDR3 sequence: CANSFPDRVEQFF. The CDR3 DNA is TGTGCCAACAGTTTCCCCGACAGGGTTGAGCAGTTCTTC.

The chain has TRBV7-9 and TRBJ1-2; 8 bases agree with TRBD1. There are 14 residues in the CDR3. Germline V CDR1 and CDR2: SEHNR, FQNEAQ (reference sequence). After removal of 5 bases from V and 6 bases from J, the junction contained 8 bases not matched to a gene. The CDR3 loop reads CASSPSTGGNGYTF. CDR3 sequence (DNA): TGTGCCAGCAGCCCCTCTACAGGGGGAAATGGCTACACCTTC.

With regard to this clone: The junction does not match germline at one end; this may be a read error. The chain employs TRBV30 and TRBJ1-1, with D unclear. Germline V gene lookup returns CDR1 GTSNPN and CDR2 SVGIG (reference sequence). The CDR3 has 11 amino acids. CDR3 sequence reads: CAWSASGRLRF. In DNA, the CDR3 is TGTGCCTGGAGTGCCTCGGGGAGGTTAAGATTT.

This clone was counted once. The V call is TRBV30, the J call TRBJ1-2; TRBD1 might be the D (6 bases). Germline CDR1 GTSNPN, CDR2 SVGIG (reference sequence). Trimming shortened V by 1 base and J by 5 bases, and 14 bases separated the two germline ends. This CDR3 is 14 amino acids long. Written as DNA, the CDR3 is TGTGCCTGGAGTGGGACAGTATTAATGTATGGCTACACCTTC. It encodes CAWSGTVLMYGYTF.

This clone appeared a few times. V and J are TRBV6-6 and TRBJ2-1, with D possibly TRBD1 on 7 matching bases. Germline-derived CDR1 and CDR2 are MNHNY and SVGAGI (reference sequence). The CDR3 length is 14 residues. Trimming took 7 bases from V and 7 from J, leaving 17 bases between them. The CDR3 DNA reads TGTGCCAGCACCCCCTCAGGGGGGCTGAATGAGCAGTTCTTC. It is translated as CASTPSGGLNEQFF.

This clone was detected only a few times. The chain joins TRBV29-1 to TRBJ1-6, with D possibly matching TRBD1 (5 bases). CDR1 and CDR2 from the germline V gene are SQVTM and ANQGSEA. V gave up 6 bases and J gave up 9 bases, with 18 bases separating them. CDR3 length: 14 amino acids. The CDR3: CSVMMGTGSSPLHF. The DNA for the CDR3 is TGCAGCGTAATGATGGGGACGGGGAGTTCACCCCTCCACTTT. The full variable domain, completed using reference TRBV29-1 and TRBJ1-6, is SAVISQKPSRDICQRGTSLTIQCQVDSQVTMMFWYRQQPGQSLTLIATANQGSEATYESGFVIDKFPISRPNLTFSTLTVSNMSPEDSSIYLCSVMMGTGSSPLHFGNGTRLTVT.

This chain links TRBV30 with TRBJ2-1, with 8 bases that match TRBD2. The CDR3 runs 16 residues. The J segment lost 4 bases and the V segment lost 0 bases, leaving 8 bases of the junction unmatched. Per the germline V gene, CDR1 is GTSNPN and CDR2 is SVGIG (reference sequence). The CDR3 reads CAWSVLAGFTYNEQFF. Here the CDR3 DNA reads TGTGCCTGGAGTGTATTAGCGGGGTTTACTTACAATGAGCAGTTCTTC.

The gene calls are TRBV18 and TRBJ1-2; D possibly corresponds to TRBD1 (5 bases). The V gene's germline CDR1 is KGHSH and CDR2 LQKENI. V was pared by 1 base and J by 7 bases, with 10 bases between. CDR3 length: 13 residues. CDR3 sequence: CASSPQGLGGYTF. The CDR3 DNA reads TGTGCCAGCTCACCACAGGGGTTAGGTGGCTACACCTTC. Full variable domain (outside the CDR3, taken from reference TRBV18 and TRBJ1-2): NAGVMQNPRHLVRRRGQEARLRCSPMKGHSHVYWYRQLPEEGLKFMVYLQKENIIDESGMPKERFSAEFPKEGPSILRIQQVVRGDSAAYFCASSPQGLGGYTFGSGTRLTVV.

This clone has only a few counts. The genes are TRBV28 and TRBJ1-2; 8 bases are a match to TRBD1. The length of the CDR3 is 13 residues. Germline CDR1 is MDHEN and CDR2 is SYDVKM. J lost 5 bases, V lost 5 bases, and 4 bases had no gene match. The CDR3 nucleotides read TGTGCCAGCAGTCCGGGACAGGATTATGGCTACACCTTC. Its translation: CASSPGQDYGYTF.

This chain connects TRBV5-1 to TRBJ2-1; D call uncertain. V was shortened by 0 bases and J by 0 bases, with 10 bases between the two germline ends. The CDR3 contains 16 residues. CDR1 is SGHRS, CDR2 YFSETQ, per germline. CDR3 sequence: CASSLAGLNSYNEQFF. The DNA of the CDR3 is TGCGCCAGCAGCTTGGCCGGTTTGAACTCCTACAATGAGCAGTTCTTC. Drawing the rest from reference TRBV5-1 and TRBJ2-1, the complete variable domain is KAGVTQTPRYLIKTRGQQVTLSCSPISGHRSVSWYQQTPGQGLQFLFEYFSETQRNKGNFPGRFSGRQFSNSRSEMNVSTLELGDSALYLCASSLAGLNSYNEQFFGPGTRLTVL.

The gene calls are TRBV27 and TRBJ2-1; 7 bases agree with TRBD1. The trim removed 8 bases at V and 8 bases at J, leaving 12 bases unmatched. The CDR3 runs to 14 residues. Germline CDR1 and CDR2: MNHEY and SMNVEV (reference sequence). This CDR3 is CASLGGRGKYEQFF. CDR3 coding DNA: TGTGCCAGCCTTGGGGGCAGGGGGAAGTATGAGCAGTTCTTC.

This clone occurred a few times. The gene calls are TRBV5-1 and TRBJ2-5; 10 bases map to TRBD1. Germline trimming cut 7 bases from V and 5 bases from J; bases unmatched to any gene: 11. The CDR3 is 15 amino acids. Germline V gene data show CDR1 as SGHRS and CDR2 as YFSETQ. DNA for the CDR3: TGCGCCAGCGGCCCCGGGACAGGGGCTTTTGAGACCCAGTACTTC. This translates into CASGPGTGAFETQYF. Complete variable domain (other parts from reference TRBV5-1 and TRBJ2-5): KAGVTQTPRYLIKTRGQQVTLSCSPISGHRSVSWYQQTPGQGLQFLFEYFSETQRNKGNFPGRFSGRQFSNSRSEMNVSTLELGDSALYLCASGPGTGAFETQYFGPGTRLLVL.

The V call is TRBV7-2, the J call TRBJ2-1; 11 bases align to TRBD2. V lost 5 bases and J lost 2; bases outside the gene matches: 2. The CDR3 is made up of 15 amino acids. From germline, CDR1 is SGHTA and CDR2 FQGNSA. CDR3 coding DNA: TGTGCCAGCAGCCTTAGCGGGGGGGCCTACAATGAGCAGTTCTTC. This gives the protein CASSLSGGAYNEQFF.

Only a few counts were recorded for this clone. The rearrangement links TRBV6-1 to TRBJ2-3, with TRBD2 matching 10 bases. J was trimmed by 1 base and V by 5 bases; bases with no gene match: 3. From germline, CDR1 is MNHNS and CDR2 SASEGT. The CDR3 runs to 15 residues. CDR3 sequence reads: CASSWLAGGTDTQYF. DNA for the CDR3: TGTGCCAGCAGTTGGCTAGCGGGGGGCACAGATACGCAGTATTTT.

This clone was counted many times. The chain recombines TRBV29-1 with TRBJ2-3, with D tentatively TRBD2 (5 bases). Trimming left V 3 bases short and J 0 bases short, with 10 bases between. Germline-derived CDR1 and CDR2 are SQVTM and ANQGSEA. The CDR3 runs 14 residues. CDR3 coding DNA: TGCAGCGTTGATAAAAGCGGCAGCACAGATACGCAGTATTTT. Its protein is CSVDKSGSTDTQYF.

This clone was detected ten times or more. The J gene is TRBJ2-5, the V gene TRBV7-9; 9 nucleotides align to TRBD1. CDR1 is SEHNR, CDR2 FQNEAQ, per germline (reference sequence). The CDR3 covers 15 residues. The junction had 4 bases not matched to a gene; V was cut back by 1 base and J by 4 bases. The CDR3 region is CASSLEPGQGETQYF. Here the CDR3 DNA reads TGTGCCAGCAGCTTAGAGCCGGGACAGGGAGAGACCCAGTACTTC.

DNA of the CDR3: TGTGCCAGTACAGAAGTAGGGGCGGGTGGCAATCAGCCCCAGCATTTT. It codes for CASTEVGAGGNQPQHF. V gene TRBV19 combines with J gene TRBJ1-5, with a weak D call TRBD1 (5 bases). V gave up 7 bases and J gave up 2 bases, with 18 bases separating them. This CDR3 contains 16 residues. From germline, CDR1 is LNHDA and CDR2 SQIVND (reference sequence).

This clone was counted at least ten times. The chain couples TRBV5-4 to TRBJ2-2, with a possible D match to TRBD1 (6 bases). Deletions cut 0 bases from V and 6 bases from J, with 12 bases between. CDR1 and CDR2 (germline): SGHNT, YYREEE (reference sequence). The CDR3 runs to 15 residues. This CDR3 is CASSLDRVRAGELFF. The DNA of the CDR3 is TGTGCCAGCAGCTTGGACAGGGTGAGGGCCGGGGAGCTGTTTTTT.

This clone was counted only a few times. The chain has TRBV27 and TRBJ1-1, with D hard to call. V was trimmed by 4 bases and J by 1 base, leaving 10 bases between them. CDR1 is MNHEY, CDR2 SMNVEV, per germline (reference sequence). The length of the CDR3 is 14 residues. The DNA for the CDR3 is TGTGCCAGCAGTTCCCAGGAGGCGAACACTGAAGCTTTCTTT. This encodes CASSSQEANTEAFF.

This clone occurred a few times. The chain links TRBV27 to TRBJ2-7; TRBD1 matches at 8 bases. The trim removed 3 bases at V and 6 bases at J, leaving 16 bases unmatched. Germline-derived CDR1 and CDR2 are MNHEY and SMNVEV (reference sequence). The CDR3 runs to 17 residues. CDR3 protein: CASSFAPGAGGLGEQYF. The DNA for the CDR3 is TGTGCCAGCAGTTTTGCCCCAGGGGCAGGGGGCTTGGGCGAGCAGTACTTC.

In its sample, this clone was seen many times. This chain uses TRBV7-9 with TRBJ1-2, with D hard to call. Trimming shortened V by 6 bases and J by 5 bases, and 13 bases separated the two germline ends. Germline V gene lookup returns CDR1 SEHNR and CDR2 FQNEAQ (reference sequence). CDR3 length: 13 residues. CDR3 in DNA: TGTGCCAGCAGATTGGGTTTTGGGTATGGCTACACCTTC. Translation: CASRLGFGYGYTF.

This clone was seen more than once but under ten times. J is TRBJ1-1 and V is TRBV5-1; D is undetermined. CDR1 and CDR2 from the germline V gene are SGHRS and YFSETQ. V lost 0 bases to trimming and J lost 1 base, with 16 bases between them. This CDR3 is 17 amino acids long. CDR3 nucleotide sequence: TGCGCCAGCAGCTTGGGTCTGTTCGAGGGATGGAACACTGAAGCTTTCTTT. Its protein product is CASSLGLFEGWNTEAFF.

This clone came up a few times. The J gene is TRBJ1-1, the V gene TRBV27, with a tentative D call TRBD1 (6 bases). Germline CDR1 MNHEY, CDR2 SMNVEV (reference sequence). The V and J ends lost 5 bases and 0 bases respectively, with 10 bases between them. The length of the CDR3 is 14 residues. CDR3 residues: CASSTGTMNTEAFF. The CDR3 bases are TGTGCCAGCAGTACCGGGACAATGAACACTGAAGCTTTCTTT.

V is TRBV28 and J is TRBJ2-7; D perhaps matches TRBD2 (6 bases). The germline V gene has CDR1 MDHEN and CDR2 SYDVKM. There are 15 residues in the CDR3. V lost 3 bases, J lost 7 bases, and 19 bases lay in between. Written as DNA, the CDR3 is TGTGCCAGCAGTTTCCTGACGAGCGCGGGGAAGGAGCAGTACTTC. Its protein product is CASSFLTSAGKEQYF.

This clone was seen more than once but under ten times. The same CDR3 arises from other DNA sequences in this sample as well. This chain links TRBV30 with TRBJ2-3; 9 nucleotides align to TRBD1. Looked up from germline, CDR1 is GTSNPN and CDR2 is SVGIG (reference sequence). V was pared by 1 base and J by 0 bases, with 2 bases of the junction left unmatched. CDR3 length equals 15 residues. The CDR3 sequence: CAWSAGQGSTDTQYF. DNA for the CDR3: TGTGCCTGGAGTGCGGGACAGGGAAGCACAGATACGCAGTATTTT.

The V gene is TRBV6-5, the J gene TRBJ2-1, with D perhaps matching TRBD1 (7 bases). Germline V gene data show CDR1 as MNHEY and CDR2 as SVGAGI. Trimming took 4 bases from V and 1 from J, leaving 14 bases between them. This CDR3 comprises 16 residues. CDR3 in DNA: TGTGCCAGCAGTTCCATCCAGGGGGGATCCTACAATGAGCAGTTCTTC. Protein: CASSSIQGGSYNEQFF.

The rearrangement links TRBV16 to TRBJ1-3; no firm D call. In germline, CDR1 is KGHSY, CDR2 FQNENV. This CDR3 is 15 amino acids long. Trimming removed 0 bases at V and 0 bases at J, with 6 bases between. CDR3 nucleotides: TGTGCCAGCAGCCAATCGGGTTCCTCTGGAAACACCATATATTTT. Its protein product is CASSQSGSSGNTIYF.

This clone was detected a few times. CDR3 sequence (DNA): TGTGCCAGCAGTGATGTTATTAGCGGCTACGAGCAGTACTTC. Protein: CASSDVISGYEQYF. The chain is built from TRBV6-1 and TRBJ2-7; a weak D match, TRBD2 (6 bases). CDR3 length: 14 residues. Germline V CDR1 and CDR2: MNHNS, SASEGT. V lost 3 bases to trimming and J lost 3 bases, with 12 bases between them.

This clone has more than one count but fewer than ten. The V and J genes are TRBV7-6 and TRBJ1-5, with D maybe TRBD1 (5 bases). Germline V gene sequence: CDR1 SGHVS, CDR2 FNYEAQ. This CDR3 is 14 amino acids long. Trimming stripped 1 base from V and 6 bases from J, with 10 bases between. CDR3 coding DNA: TGTGCCAGCAGCTTAGGCTTTGGGGGTCAGCCCCAGCATTTT. Its protein product is CASSLGFGGQPQHF.

This clone was recorded many times. The rearrangement uses TRBV27 and TRBJ2-4; 8 bases map to TRBD1. This CDR3 region has 14 residues. The V gene end was trimmed by 5 bases and the J gene end by 9 bases; junction bases not matched to a gene: 9. Looked up from germline, CDR1 is MNHEY and CDR2 is SMNVEV (reference sequence). For the CDR3, the DNA is TGTGCCAGCAGTAAGACAGGGGCCCTGGGCATTCAGTACTTC. Protein sequence: CASSKTGALGIQYF.

This clone has more than one count but fewer than ten. The chain links TRBV30 to TRBJ1-4; 8 bases map to TRBD1. Germline V gives CDR1 GTSNPN, CDR2 SVGIG (reference sequence). This CDR3 has 14 amino acids. The J segment lost 7 bases and the V segment lost 3 bases, leaving 7 bases of the junction unmatched. The CDR3 spells CAWSDTGGGEKLFF. The CDR3 DNA follows: TGTGCCTGGAGCGATACAGGGGGTGGTGAAAAACTGTTTTTT.